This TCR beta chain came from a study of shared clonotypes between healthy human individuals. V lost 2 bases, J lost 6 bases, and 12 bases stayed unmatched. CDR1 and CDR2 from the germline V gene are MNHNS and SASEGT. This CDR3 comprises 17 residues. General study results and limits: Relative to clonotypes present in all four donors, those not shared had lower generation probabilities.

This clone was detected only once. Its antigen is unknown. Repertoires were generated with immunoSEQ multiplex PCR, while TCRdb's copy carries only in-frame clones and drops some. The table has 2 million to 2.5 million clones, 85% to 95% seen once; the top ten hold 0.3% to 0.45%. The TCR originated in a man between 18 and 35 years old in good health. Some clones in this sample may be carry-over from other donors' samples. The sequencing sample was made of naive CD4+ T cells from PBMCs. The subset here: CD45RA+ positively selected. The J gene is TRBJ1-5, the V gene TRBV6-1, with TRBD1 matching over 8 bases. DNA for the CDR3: TGTGCCAGCAGTGAATCATACAGGGGGGGAGTAGTTCAGCCCCAGCATTTT. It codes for CASSESYRGGVVQPQHF.